This T cell receptor beta chain was retrieved from a study of blood T cells in healthy people across ages. Overall study findings and caveats: TCR beta diversity correlated strongly with naive T cell percentage. Long-lived donors exceeded aged donors in naive CD4+ cells and diversity.

With a J-beta primer mix and a sample-barcoded 5' primer, a second PCR ran 7 to 11 cycles. Carrying 12 random nucleotides, a template-switch adaptor labeled each individual cDNA molecule. TCRdb independently ran MiXCR on the 5' RACE reads; one entry per CDR3 protein. The sample lists about 1.7 million distinct CDR3 sequences, 25% to 30% occurring once. A word on this clonotype: Its antigen is not identified.

Trimming stripped 0 bases from V and 4 bases from J, with 9 bases between. The CDR3 has 15 amino acids. Germline lookup yields CDR1 KGHSY and CDR2 FQNENV. The receptor's source is a woman in her twenties or thirties in good health. The sequencing sample was made of blood. The genes are TRBV16 and TRBJ1-4; D is ambiguous. The CDR3 is CASSQSSQVNEKLFF. CDR3 bases: TGTGCCAGCAGCCAATCGAGCCAGGTTAATGAAAAACTGTTTTTT.